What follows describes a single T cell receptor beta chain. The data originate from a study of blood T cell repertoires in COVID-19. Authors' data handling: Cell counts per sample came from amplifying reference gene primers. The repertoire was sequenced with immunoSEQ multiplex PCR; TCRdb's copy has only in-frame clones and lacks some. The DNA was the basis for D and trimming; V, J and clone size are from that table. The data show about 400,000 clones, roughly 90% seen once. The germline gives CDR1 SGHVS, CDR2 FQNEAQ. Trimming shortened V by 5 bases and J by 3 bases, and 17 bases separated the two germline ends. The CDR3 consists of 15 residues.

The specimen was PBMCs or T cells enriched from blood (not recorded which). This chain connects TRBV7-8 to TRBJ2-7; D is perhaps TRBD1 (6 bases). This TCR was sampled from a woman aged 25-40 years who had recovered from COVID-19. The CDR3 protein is CASSRRQQGVYEQYF. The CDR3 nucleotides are TGTGCCAGCAGCCGGAGGCAACAGGGAGTCTACGAGCAGTACTTC.